This record covers a single T cell receptor beta chain. Its antigen remains unidentified. The input lacks base qualities; no much larger clone sits a single base away. One collaborating source in Seattle enrolled patients during active infection and followed them longitudinally through the course of disease. The collaborating institutions used their own protocols to collect whole blood in K2EDTA tubes. For TCRbeta analysis, collaborators shipped samples as frozen whole blood, isolated PBMCs, or DNA extracted from either of those sample types. These data originate in a study of blood T cell repertoires in COVID-19 (dated by TCRdb to the early 2020s). Broadly, across the study: Samples covering the acute and convalescent phases of COVID-19 were provided by collaborators in the United States, Italy and Spain. The material from the prospective study consisted of cDNA or gDNA derived from T cells, B-cell-depleted T cells, or PBMCs. Subjects who had been exposed to COVID-19, were actively infected with it, or had recovered from it provided the deeply sampled blood TCRbeta repertoires that made up the dataset. The repertoires were made available in a free public database intended to serve as a resource for research on the immune response to SARS-CoV-2. The samples were drawn from the first 160 participants of the ongoing ImmuneRACE study and from under 1,500 subjects provided by 6 global collaborators. A de-identified subject ID, COVID-19 status, age in years and sex were almost always included in the sample metadata. Where HLA class I and class II types were available, the types were taken from metadata supplied by the sample provider, not from assay-based typing.

CDR1 and CDR2 were assigned from the germline V gene (reference sequence) as LNHDA and SQIVND. Trimming costs V 6 bases and J 1 base, and their ends lie 19 bases apart. From its cysteine to its phenylalanine, the CDR3 spans 17 amino acids. The only DNA kept is the CDR3, 51 bases in frame from the first base. Paper-wide results and their limitations: The amount of clinical and demographic metadata varied by source and participant and was provided uncurated.

The immunoSEQ Assay, a bias-controlled multiplex PCR, was used to amplify TCRbeta CDR3 regions from genomic DNA. The study's own analysis went as follows. Within the assay, amplification of reference gene primers was used to estimate how many nucleated cells each sample contained. To quantify the absolute abundance of each unique TCRbeta CDR3 rearrangement, sequence reads were collapsed and filtered. For each sample, productive Simpson clonality was calculated by taking the square root of Simpson's diversity index across productive rearrangements. As stored in TCRdb, this immuneACCESS dataset retains in-frame rearrangements with V and J assigned. A fraction of the clones does not appear; measured against another copy, unresolved V genes explain less than half of the discrepancy, and the remainder lacks a known reason. Clone size and the V and J calls come from that table; the DNA yielded D and trimming. In this sample the table shows approximately 150,000 clones, approximately 90% of which occur a single time. The ten largest account for almost 5% of the sample.

What was sequenced was peripheral blood. The TCR sequence derives from a young man with COVID-19, enrolled during active disease. The chain employs TRBV19 and TRBJ1-5; TRBD1 is a possible D gene, resting on 6 matching bases. The nucleotides read TGTGCCAGTAGCGAATCGGACAGCGGATTGAGCAATCAGCCCCAGCATTTT. It codes for CASSESDSGLSNQPQHF.